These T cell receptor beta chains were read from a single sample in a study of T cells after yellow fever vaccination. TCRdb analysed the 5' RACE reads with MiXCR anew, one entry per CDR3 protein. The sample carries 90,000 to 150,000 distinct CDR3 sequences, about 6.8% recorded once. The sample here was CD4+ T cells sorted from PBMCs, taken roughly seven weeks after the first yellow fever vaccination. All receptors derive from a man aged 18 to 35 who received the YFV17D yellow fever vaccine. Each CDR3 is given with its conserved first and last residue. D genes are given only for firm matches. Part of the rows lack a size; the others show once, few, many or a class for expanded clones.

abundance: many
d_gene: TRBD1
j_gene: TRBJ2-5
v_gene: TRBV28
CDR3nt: TGTGCCAGCCGGGACAGGGTATTGGAGACCCAGTACTTC
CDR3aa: CASRDRVLETQYF

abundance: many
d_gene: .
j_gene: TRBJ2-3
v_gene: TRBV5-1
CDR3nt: TGTGCCAGCAGCCCTACGGGGCGCACAGATACGCAGTATTTT
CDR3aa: CASSPTGRTDTQYF

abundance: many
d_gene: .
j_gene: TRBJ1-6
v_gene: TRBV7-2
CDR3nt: TGTGCCAGCAGCTCCGGGTCTAATTCACCCCTCCACTTT
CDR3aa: CASSSGSNSPLHF

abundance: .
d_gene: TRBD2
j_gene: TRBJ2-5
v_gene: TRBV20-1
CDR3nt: TGCAGTGCTAGCTTCGCGGGGGGCAGGGAGACCCAGTACTTC
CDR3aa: CSASFAGGRETQYF

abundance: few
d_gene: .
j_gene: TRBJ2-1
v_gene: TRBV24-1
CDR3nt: TGTGCCACCAGTGATTCGGGACGCTGGGAAGGTGAGCAGTTCTTC
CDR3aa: CATSDSGRWEGEQFF

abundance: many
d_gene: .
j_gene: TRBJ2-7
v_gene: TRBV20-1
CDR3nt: TGCAGTGCTGTCAGGGGGGGCTCCTACGAGCAGTACTTC
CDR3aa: CSAVRGGSYEQYF

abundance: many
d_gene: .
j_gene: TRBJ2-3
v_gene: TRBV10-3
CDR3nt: TGTGCCATCAGTTTAGGACAGCGGTCAGATACGCAGTATTTT
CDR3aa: CAISLGQRSDTQYF

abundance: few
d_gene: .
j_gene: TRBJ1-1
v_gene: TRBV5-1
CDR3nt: TGCGCCAGCAGCTTGGGGGGGGGTCGAACTGAAGCTTTCTTT
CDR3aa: CASSLGGGRTEAFF

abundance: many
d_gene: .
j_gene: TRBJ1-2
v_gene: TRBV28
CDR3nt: TGTGCCAGCACCGATTTCTATGAAGCTAACTATGGCTACACCTTC
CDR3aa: CASTDFYEANYGYTF

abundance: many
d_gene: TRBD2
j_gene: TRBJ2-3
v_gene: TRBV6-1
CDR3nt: TGTGCCAGCAGTGGACCCGGGACTAAGTCGGGCACAGATACGCAGTATTTT
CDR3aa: CASSGPGTKSGTDTQYF

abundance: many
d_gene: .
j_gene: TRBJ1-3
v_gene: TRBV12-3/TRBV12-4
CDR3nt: TGTGCCAGCAGTTTGGTATTTGCCGGAAACACCATATATTTT
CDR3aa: CASSLVFAGNTIYF

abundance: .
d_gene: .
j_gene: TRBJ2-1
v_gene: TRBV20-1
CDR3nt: TGCAGTGCTAGCGGCGAACCGAGGGGCTCCTACAATGAGCAGTTCTTC
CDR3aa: CSASGEPRGSYNEQFF

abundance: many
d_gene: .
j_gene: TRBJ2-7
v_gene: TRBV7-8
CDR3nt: TGTGCCAGCACCCGAGGCTTGCACTACGAGCAGTACTTC
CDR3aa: CASTRGLHYEQYF

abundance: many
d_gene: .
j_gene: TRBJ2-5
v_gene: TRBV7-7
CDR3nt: TGTGCTAGCAGCAACAGAGAGACCCAGTACTTC
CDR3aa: CASSNRETQYF

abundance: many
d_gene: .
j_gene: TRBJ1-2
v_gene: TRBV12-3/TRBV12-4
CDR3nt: TGTGCCAGCAGTCTGAGACTGGGAGGGGATGGCTACACCTTC
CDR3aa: CASSLRLGGDGYTF

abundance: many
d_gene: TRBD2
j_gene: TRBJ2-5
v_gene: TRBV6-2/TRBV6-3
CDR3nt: TGTGCCAGCAGCCGCCGACTAGCGGGGGTGGAGACCCAGTACTTC
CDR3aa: CASSRRLAGVETQYF

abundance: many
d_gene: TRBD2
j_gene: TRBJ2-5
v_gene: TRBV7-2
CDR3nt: TGTGCCAGCAGCTTCGAAGCGGGGGGGACCCAGTACTTC
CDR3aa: CASSFEAGGTQYF

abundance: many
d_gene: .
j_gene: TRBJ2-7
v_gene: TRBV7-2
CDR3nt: TGTGCCAGCAGCTTAGGAGGGCAGGGGCACTACGAGCAGTACTTC
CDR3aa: CASSLGGQGHYEQYF

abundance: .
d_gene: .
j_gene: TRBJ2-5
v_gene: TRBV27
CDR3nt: TGTGCCAGCAGTTTACCCGGGACGCCTAGGGAGACCCAGTACTTC
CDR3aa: CASSLPGTPRETQYF

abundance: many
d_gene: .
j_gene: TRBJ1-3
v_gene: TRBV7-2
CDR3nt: TGTGCCAGCAGCTTAGCTCTTCCCGCCGGCAACACCATATATTTT
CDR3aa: CASSLALPAGNTIYF

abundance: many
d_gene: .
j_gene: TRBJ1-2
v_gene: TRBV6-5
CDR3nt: TGTGCCAGCAGTTACCGGGACGGAGCCTTTAACTATGGCTACACCTTC
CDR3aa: CASSYRDGAFNYGYTF

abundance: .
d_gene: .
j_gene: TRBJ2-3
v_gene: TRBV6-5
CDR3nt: TGTGCCAGCAGTTACTTCGAGATGTCCACAGATACGCAGTATTTT
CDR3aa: CASSYFEMSTDTQYF

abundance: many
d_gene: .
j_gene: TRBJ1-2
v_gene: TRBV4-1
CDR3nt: TGCGCCAGCAGCCTCCCCTCGGCAGGGGCGCCCGGCTACACCTTC
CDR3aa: CASSLPSAGAPGYTF

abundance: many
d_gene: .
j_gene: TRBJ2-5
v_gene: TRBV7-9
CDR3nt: TGTGCCAGCAGCGCCCTAGCAGGAGAGACCCAGTACTTC
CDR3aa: CASSALAGETQYF

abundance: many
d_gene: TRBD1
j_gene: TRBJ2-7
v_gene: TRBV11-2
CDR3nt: TGTGCCAGCAGCTTAGTGGCGCCCGGGACAGGGTCCTCCTACGAGCAGTACTTC
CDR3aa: CASSLVAPGTGSSYEQYF

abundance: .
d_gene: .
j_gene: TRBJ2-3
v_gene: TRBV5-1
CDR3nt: TGCGCCAGCAGCTTGGAGGGGCAGACTGACACAGATACGCAGTATTTT
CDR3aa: CASSLEGQTDTDTQYF

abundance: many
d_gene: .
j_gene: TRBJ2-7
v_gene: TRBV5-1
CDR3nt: TGCGCCAGCAGCTTATCTGGGGGCGGACATTCCTACGAGCAGTACTTC
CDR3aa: CASSLSGGGHSYEQYF

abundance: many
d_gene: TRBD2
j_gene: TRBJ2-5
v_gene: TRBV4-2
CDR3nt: TGTGCCAGCAGCCCGTTAGCGGGGGAGGTGGAGACCCAGTACTTC
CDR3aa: CASSPLAGEVETQYF

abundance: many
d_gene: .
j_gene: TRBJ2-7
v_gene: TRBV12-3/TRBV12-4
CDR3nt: TGTGCCAGCAGTTTAGACACCGCCTACGAGCAGTACTTC
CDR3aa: CASSLDTAYEQYF

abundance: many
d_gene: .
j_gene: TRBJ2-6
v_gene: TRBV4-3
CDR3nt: TGCGCCAGCAGCCAAGGAGGCTCTGGGGCCAACGTCCTGACTTTC
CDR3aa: CASSQGGSGANVLTF

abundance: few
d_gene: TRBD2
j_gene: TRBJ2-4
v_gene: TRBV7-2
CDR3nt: TGTGCCAGCAGCTTAGTTCGGACTAGAGAAAACATTCAGTACTTC
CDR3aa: CASSLVRTRENIQYF

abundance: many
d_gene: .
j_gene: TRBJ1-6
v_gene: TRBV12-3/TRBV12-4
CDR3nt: TGTGCCAGCAGTTTTGGGCGGCGAAAAGCAGATTCACCCCTCCACTTT
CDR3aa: CASSFGRRKADSPLHF

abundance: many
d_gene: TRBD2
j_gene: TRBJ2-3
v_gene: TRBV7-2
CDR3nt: TGTGCCAGCAGCCTAGCGGGGTCAGATACGCAGTATTTT
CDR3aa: CASSLAGSDTQYF

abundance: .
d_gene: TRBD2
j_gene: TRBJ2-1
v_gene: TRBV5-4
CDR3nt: TGTGCCAGCAGCTACAGACTAGCGGGGGTCAATGAGCAGTTCTTC
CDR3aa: CASSYRLAGVNEQFF

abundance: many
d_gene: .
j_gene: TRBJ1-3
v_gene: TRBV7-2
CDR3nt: TGTGCCAGCAGCTCATATGACCACTCTGGAAACACCATATATTTT
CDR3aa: CASSSYDHSGNTIYF

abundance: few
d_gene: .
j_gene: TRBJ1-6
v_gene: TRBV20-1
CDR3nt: TGCTGTGCTAGAAGCCCCGGACAGATTAACTATAATTCACCCCTCCACTTT
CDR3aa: CCARSPGQINYNSPLHF

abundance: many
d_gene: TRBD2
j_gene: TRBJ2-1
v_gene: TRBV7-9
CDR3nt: TGTGCCCTGACTAGCGGGGGAGTCGATGAGCAGTTCTTC
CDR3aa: CALTSGGVDEQFF

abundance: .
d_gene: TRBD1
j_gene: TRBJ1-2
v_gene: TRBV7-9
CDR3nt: TGTGCCAGCAGCTTATTCGGGACAGGGGGCCGTGGCTACACCTTC
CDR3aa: CASSLFGTGGRGYTF

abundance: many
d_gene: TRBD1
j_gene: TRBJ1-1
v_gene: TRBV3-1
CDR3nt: TGTGCCAGCAGCCCGACAGGGGTTGCTGAAGCTTTCTTT
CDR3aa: CASSPTGVAEAFF

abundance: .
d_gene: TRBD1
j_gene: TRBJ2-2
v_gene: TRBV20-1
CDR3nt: TGCTGTGCTAGAGATCGGGTCGGGACAGGGGTGACCGGGGAGCTGTTTTTT
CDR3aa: CCARDRVGTGVTGELFF

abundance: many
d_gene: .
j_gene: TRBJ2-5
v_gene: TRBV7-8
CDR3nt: TGTGCCAGCAGCACCGGACAGCTCCGACAAGAGACCCAGTACTTC
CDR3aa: CASSTGQLRQETQYF

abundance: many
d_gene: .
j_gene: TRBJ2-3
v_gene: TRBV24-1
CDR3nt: TGTGCCACCAGTGATTTTAGGACACTGGATACGCAGTATTTT
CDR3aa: CATSDFRTLDTQYF

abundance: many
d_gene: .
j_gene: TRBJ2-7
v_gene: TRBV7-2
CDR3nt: TGTGCCAGCAGCTTATCGGCGGCGATGGCCTACGAGCAGTACTTC
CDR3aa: CASSLSAAMAYEQYF

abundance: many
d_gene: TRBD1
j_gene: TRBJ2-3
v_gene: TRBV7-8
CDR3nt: TGTGCCAGCAGCTTCCGGACAGGGTTTACAGATACGCAGTATTTT
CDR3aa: CASSFRTGFTDTQYF

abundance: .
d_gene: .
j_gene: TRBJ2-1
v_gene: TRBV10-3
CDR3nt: TGTGCCACCCAGGCGGGGAGAAGTGGCTCCTACAATGAGCAGTTCTTC
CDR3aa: CATQAGRSGSYNEQFF

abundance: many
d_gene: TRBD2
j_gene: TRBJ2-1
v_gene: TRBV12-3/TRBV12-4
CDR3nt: TGTGCCAGCTTCGAGCGGGGTGAGAATGAGCAGTTCTTC
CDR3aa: CASFERGENEQFF

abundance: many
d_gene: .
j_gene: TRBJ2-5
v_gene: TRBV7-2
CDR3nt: TGTGCCAGCAGCTTACAGCCCGCGGGGACCCAGTACTTC
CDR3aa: CASSLQPAGTQYF

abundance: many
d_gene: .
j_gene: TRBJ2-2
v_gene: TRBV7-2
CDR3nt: TGTGCCAGCAGCACCAGGGGTGGGGAGCTGTTTTTT
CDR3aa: CASSTRGGELFF

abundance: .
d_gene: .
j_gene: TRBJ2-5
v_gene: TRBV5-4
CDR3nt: TGTGCCAGCAGCTTGTGGGACCAAGAGACCCAGTACTTC
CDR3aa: CASSLWDQETQYF

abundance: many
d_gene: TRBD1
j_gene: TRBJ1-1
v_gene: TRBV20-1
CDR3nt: TGCAGTGCTGGGGGGAGGACAGGGAACACTGAAGCTTTCTTT
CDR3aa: CSAGGRTGNTEAFF

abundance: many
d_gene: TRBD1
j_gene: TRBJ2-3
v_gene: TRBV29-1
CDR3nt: TGCAGCGTTCAGGGGGCGACAGATACGCAGTATTTT
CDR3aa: CSVQGATDTQYF